This TCR beta chain was captured in a study of blood T cell repertoires in COVID-19. Looking at the study overall: The study drew acute and convalescent COVID-19 samples from the United States, Italy and Spain.

Methods used by the authors: The authors estimated nucleated cell counts from reference gene primer amplification. Sequencing was performed with immunoSEQ multiplex PCR; in TCRdb, only in-frame clones are kept and a portion is missing. The DNA was the basis for D and trimming; V, J and clone size are from that table. The sample contains over 200,000 clones, around three quarters of which appear only once. This clone turned up a few times. The CDR3 is made up of 12 amino acids. V lost 1 base and J lost 2, with 3 bases in between. Germline V gives CDR1 SNHLY, CDR2 FYNNEI. This receptor was identified in an elderly woman with acute or convalescent COVID-19. What was sequenced was peripheral blood. The chain uses TRBV2 and TRBJ2-7; D unresolved. CDR3 residues: CASSEGPYEQYF. Here the CDR3 DNA reads TGTGCCAGCAGTGAAGGGCCCTACGAGCAGTACTTC.